A single sample is the source of the 10 T cell receptor beta chains below, sequenced in a study of T-cell reconstitution after alpha-beta-depleted transplantation in children. Unique molecular identifiers featured in how the TCRbeta library was prepared. TCRdb re-called the PCR reads through MiXCR, storing one row per CDR3 protein. Found here are approximately 400,000 distinct CDR3 sequences, approximately 10% of them singletons; the top ten hold 4.5% to 6.5%. The material was PBMCs from the stem cell graft donor, obtained from the stem cell graft. All receptors come from a human donor who donated a stem cell graft to a child with acute myeloid leukemia.

The chain couples TRBV3-1 to TRBJ2-5; 13 positions agree with TRBD2. The J segment lost 2 bases and the V segment lost 8 bases, leaving 2 bases of the junction unmatched. The CDR3 totals 14 residues. Per the germline V gene, CDR1 is LGHDT and CDR2 is YNNKEL (reference sequence). In nucleotides, the CDR3 is TGTGCCAGCGGGACTAGCGGGACACAAGAGACCCAGTACTTC. Translation: CASGTSGTQETQYF.

CDR3 loop: CASSTTPSRGSTDTQYF. The CDR3 DNA reads TGTGCCAGCAGTACTACCCCTAGCCGAGGATCCACAGATACGCAGTATTTT. The chain joins TRBV6-5 to TRBJ2-3; TRBD2 is a possible D gene (5 bases). With 5 bases removed from V and 2 bases from J, the gap between germline ends came to 20 bases. Germline assignment: CDR1 MNHEY and CDR2 SVGAGI. This CDR3 has 17 residues.

This clonotype was counted ten times or more. The chain uses TRBV20-1 and TRBJ2-3, with 8 bases aligning to TRBD2. The CDR3 extends over 14 amino acids. The germline gives CDR1 DFQATT, CDR2 SNEGSKA (reference sequence). CDR3 coding DNA: TGCAGCGCCTTTGTAGCGGGATTCACAGATACGCAGTATTTT. Translating it yields CSAFVAGFTDTQYF.

The rearrangement links TRBV20-1 to TRBJ2-3; weak D call: TRBD2 (6 bases). Germline assignment: CDR1 DFQATT and CDR2 SNEGSKA (reference sequence). CDR3 length: 16 amino acids. V shed 3 bases and J shed 5 bases, with 21 bases lying between them. CDR3 sequence reads: CSASPLVGLAIDTQYF. Here the CDR3 DNA reads TGCAGTGCTAGTCCCTTGGTGGGCCTAGCGATAGATACGCAGTATTTT.

This clonotype was counted many times. The CDR3 DNA follows: TGTGCCAGCAGTGAGGAGGGGACTAGCGGCTACGAGCAGTACTTC. Amino acids: CASSEEGTSGYEQYF. The rearrangement joins TRBV6-1 to TRBJ2-7; TRBD2 aligns across 11 bases. The CDR3 spans 15 residues. The germline gives CDR1 MNHNS, CDR2 SASEGT. The junction had 4 bases not matched to a gene; V was cut back by 3 bases and J by 3 bases.

This clonotype was seen many times. The chain employs TRBV5-1 and TRBJ2-3; D perhaps matches TRBD1 (6 bases). CDR3 length: 15 residues. Germline V gene lookup returns CDR1 SGHRS and CDR2 YFSETQ. Between the trimmed V and J ends, which lost 4 bases and 0 bases, there was a span of 12 bases. CDR3 protein: CASSPGTPSTDTQYF. DNA of the CDR3: TGCGCCAGCAGCCCCGGGACACCCAGCACAGATACGCAGTATTTT.

This clonotype was observed many times. V is TRBV9 and J is TRBJ1-3, with 10 nucleotides matching TRBD1. The CDR3 has 15 residues. Germline V CDR1 and CDR2: SGDLS, YYNGEE. V gave up 1 base and J gave up 8 bases; unmatched junction bases: 6. CDR3 in amino acids: CASSVWDRGSDTIYF. The DNA for the CDR3 is TGTGCCAGCAGCGTATGGGACAGGGGATCGGACACCATATATTTT.

This clonotype was observed a few times. The genes are TRBV12-3 or TRBV12-4 and TRBJ2-7; D gene ambiguous. V dropped 6 bases and J dropped 7 bases, with 16 bases sitting between them. This CDR3 is 13 amino acids long. The CDR3 sequence: CASSQGVVWEQYF. The CDR3 DNA reads as TGTGCCAGCAGCCAAGGCGTAGTCTGGGAGCAGTACTTC.

This clonotype was found once. The gene calls are TRBV3-1 and TRBJ2-3; possibly TRBD1 or TRBD2 for D (5 bases each). The germline gives CDR1 LGHDT, CDR2 YNNKEL (reference sequence). The CDR3 runs to 15 residues. Trimming took off 4 bases at V and 8 bases at J, with 19 bases between the two ends. This CDR3 reads CASSLGPAVEVTQYF. CDR3 DNA: TGTGCCAGCAGCCTGGGACCAGCGGTAGAGGTTACGCAGTATTTT.

This clonotype turned up a few times. This chain links TRBV18 with TRBJ2-6; D tentatively fits TRBD1 or TRBD2 (5 bases each). V was trimmed by 2 bases and J by 9 bases, leaving 11 bases between them. The CDR3 is 14 residues long. The germline V gene has CDR1 KGHSH and CDR2 LQKENI. The CDR3 sequence: CASSPTGTSNVLTF. The CDR3 DNA sequence: TGTGCCAGCTCACCAACCGGGACGAGCAACGTCCTGACTTTC.